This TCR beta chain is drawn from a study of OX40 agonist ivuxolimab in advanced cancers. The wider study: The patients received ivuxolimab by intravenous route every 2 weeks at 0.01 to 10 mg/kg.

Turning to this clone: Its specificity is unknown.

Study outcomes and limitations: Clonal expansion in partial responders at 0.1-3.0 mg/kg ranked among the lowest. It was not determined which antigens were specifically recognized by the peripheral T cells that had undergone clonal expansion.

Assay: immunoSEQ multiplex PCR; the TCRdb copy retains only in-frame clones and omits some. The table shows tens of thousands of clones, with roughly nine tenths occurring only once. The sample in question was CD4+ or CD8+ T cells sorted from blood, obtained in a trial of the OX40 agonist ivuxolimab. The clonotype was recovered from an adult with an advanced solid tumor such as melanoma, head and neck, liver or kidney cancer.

Here the CDR3 DNA reads TGCGCCAGCAGCTTGGAAGGGTCCGGGGAGCTGTTTTTT. Protein sequence: CASSLEGSGELFF. The V and J genes are TRBV5-1 and TRBJ2-2; D remains unclear. V gave up 0 bases and J gave up 6 bases, with 6 bases separating them. From germline, CDR1 is SGHRS and CDR2 YFSETQ. The CDR3 extends over 13 amino acids.